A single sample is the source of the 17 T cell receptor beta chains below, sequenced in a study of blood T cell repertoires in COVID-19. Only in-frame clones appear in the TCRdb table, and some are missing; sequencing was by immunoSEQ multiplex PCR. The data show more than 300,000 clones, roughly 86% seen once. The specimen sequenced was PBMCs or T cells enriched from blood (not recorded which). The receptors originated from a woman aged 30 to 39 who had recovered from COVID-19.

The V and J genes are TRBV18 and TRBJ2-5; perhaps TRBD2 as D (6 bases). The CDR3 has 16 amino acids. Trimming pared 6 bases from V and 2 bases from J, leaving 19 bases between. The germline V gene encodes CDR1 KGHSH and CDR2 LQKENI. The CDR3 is CASSLNAGTEQETQYF. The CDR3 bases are TGTGCCAGCTCTCTAAACGCAGGGACTGAGCAAGAGACCCAGTACTTC.

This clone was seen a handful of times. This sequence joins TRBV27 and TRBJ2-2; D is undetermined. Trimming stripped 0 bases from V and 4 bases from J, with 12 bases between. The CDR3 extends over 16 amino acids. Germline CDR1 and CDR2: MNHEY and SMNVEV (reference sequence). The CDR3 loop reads CASSLSIPGSTGELFF. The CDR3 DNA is TGTGCCAGCAGTTTATCTATTCCAGGTAGCACCGGGGAGCTGTTTTTT.

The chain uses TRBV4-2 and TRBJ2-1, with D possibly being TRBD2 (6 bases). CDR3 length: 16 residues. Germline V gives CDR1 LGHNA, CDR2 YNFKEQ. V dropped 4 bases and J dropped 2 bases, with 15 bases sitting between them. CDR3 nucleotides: TGTGCCAGCAGCCCCCAGGCGGGACCCCCCTACAATGAGCAGTTCTTC. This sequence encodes CASSPQAGPPYNEQFF.

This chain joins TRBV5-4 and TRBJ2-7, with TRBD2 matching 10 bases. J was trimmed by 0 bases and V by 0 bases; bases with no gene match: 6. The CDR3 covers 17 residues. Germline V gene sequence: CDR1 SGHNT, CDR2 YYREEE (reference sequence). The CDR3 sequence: CASSLGPSGSLSYEQYF. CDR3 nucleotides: TGTGCCAGCAGCTTGGGGCCTAGCGGGAGTCTCTCCTACGAGCAGTACTTC.

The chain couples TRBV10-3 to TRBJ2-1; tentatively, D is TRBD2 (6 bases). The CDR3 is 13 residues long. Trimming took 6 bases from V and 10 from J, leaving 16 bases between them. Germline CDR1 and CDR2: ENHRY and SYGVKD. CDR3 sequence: CAISSLAEEEQFF. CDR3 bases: TGTGCCATCAGCTCACTAGCCGAAGAGGAGCAGTTCTTC.

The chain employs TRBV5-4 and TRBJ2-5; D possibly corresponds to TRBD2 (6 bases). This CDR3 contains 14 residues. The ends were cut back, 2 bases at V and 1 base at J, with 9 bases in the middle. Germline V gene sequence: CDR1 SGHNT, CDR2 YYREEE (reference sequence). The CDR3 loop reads CASSFGRGQETQYF. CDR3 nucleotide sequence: TGTGCCAGCAGCTTTGGGCGGGGCCAAGAGACCCAGTACTTC. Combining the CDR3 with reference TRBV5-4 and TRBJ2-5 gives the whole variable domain ETGVTQSPTHLIKTRGQQVTLRCSSQSGHNTVSWYQQALGQGPQFIFQYYREEENGRGNFPPRFSGLQFPNYSSELNVNALELDDSALYLCASSFGRGQETQYFGPGTRLLVL.

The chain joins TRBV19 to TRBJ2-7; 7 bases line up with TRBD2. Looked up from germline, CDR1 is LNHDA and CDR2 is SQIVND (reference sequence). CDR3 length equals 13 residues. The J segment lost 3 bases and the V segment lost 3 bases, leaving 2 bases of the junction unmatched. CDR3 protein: CASSMGGIYEQYF. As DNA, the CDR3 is TGTGCCAGTAGTATGGGGGGGATCTACGAGCAGTACTTC.

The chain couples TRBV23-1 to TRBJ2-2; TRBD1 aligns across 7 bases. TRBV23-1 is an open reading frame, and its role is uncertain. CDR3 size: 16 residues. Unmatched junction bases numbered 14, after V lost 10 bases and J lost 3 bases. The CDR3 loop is CANAPGQDRYTGELFF. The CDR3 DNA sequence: TGCGCCAACGCCCCAGGACAGGACCGATACACCGGGGAGCTGTTTTTT.

The CDR3 protein is CASSLLGTGGEKLFF. In DNA form, the CDR3 reads TGCGCCAGCAGCCTCCTGGGCACCGGGGGTGAAAAACTGTTTTTT. The chain employs TRBV4-1 and TRBJ1-4; possible D gene TRBD1, 5 bases. Germline V lookup: CDR1 MGHRA, CDR2 YSYEKL. V lost 4 bases and J 7 bases, leaving 16 bases between the germline ends. The CDR3 extends over 15 amino acids.

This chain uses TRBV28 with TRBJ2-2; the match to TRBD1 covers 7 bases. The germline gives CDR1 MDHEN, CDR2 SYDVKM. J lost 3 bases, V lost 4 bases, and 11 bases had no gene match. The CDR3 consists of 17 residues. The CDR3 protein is CASSYGPGQNYTGELFF. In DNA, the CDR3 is TGTGCCAGCAGTTATGGGCCGGGACAGAATTACACCGGGGAGCTGTTTTTT.

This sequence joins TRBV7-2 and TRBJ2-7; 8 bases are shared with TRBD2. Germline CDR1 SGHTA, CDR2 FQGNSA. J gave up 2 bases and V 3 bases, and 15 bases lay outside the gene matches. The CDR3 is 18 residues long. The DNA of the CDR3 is TGTGCCAGCAGCTTTGGCACGACTAGCGCTCTCACGGCCTACGAGCAGTACTTC. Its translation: CASSFGTTSALTAYEQYF.

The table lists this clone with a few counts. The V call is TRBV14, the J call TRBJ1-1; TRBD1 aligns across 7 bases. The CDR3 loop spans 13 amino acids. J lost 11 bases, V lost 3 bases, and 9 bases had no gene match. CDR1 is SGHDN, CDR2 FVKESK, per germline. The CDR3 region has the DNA TGTGCCAGCAGCCATTTTGGACAGGTCGAGGCTTTCTTT. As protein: CASSHFGQVEAFF.

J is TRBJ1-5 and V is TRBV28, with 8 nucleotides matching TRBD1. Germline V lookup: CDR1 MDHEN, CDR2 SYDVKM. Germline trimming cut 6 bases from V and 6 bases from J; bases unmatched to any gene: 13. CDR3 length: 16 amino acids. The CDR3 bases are TGTGCCAGCAGAGGTTCGACAGGGGTGCATGGTCAGCCCCAGCATTTT. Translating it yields CASRGSTGVHGQPQHF.

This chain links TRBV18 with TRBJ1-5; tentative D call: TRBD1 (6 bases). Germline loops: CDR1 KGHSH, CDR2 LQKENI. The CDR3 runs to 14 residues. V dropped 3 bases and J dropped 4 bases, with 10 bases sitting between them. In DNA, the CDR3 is TGTGCCAGCTCACCCGAGGGGGGGAATCAGCCCCAGCATTTT. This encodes CASSPEGGNQPQHF.

CDR3: CASSDYGHSYGYTF. CDR3 in DNA: TGTGCCAGCAGTGATTATGGGCACAGTTATGGCTACACCTTC. The rearrangement uses TRBV2 and TRBJ1-2; no clear D gene. The length of the CDR3 is 14 residues. V lost 3 bases and J 5 bases, leaving 13 bases between the germline ends. Germline V CDR1 and CDR2: SNHLY, FYNNEI. Filled out from reference TRBV2 and TRBJ1-2, the complete variable domain reads EPEVTQTPSHQVTQMGQEVILRCVPISNHLYFYWYRQILGQKVEFLVSFYNNEISEKSEIFDDQFSVERPDGSNFTLKIRSTKLEDSAMYFCASSDYGHSYGYTFGSGTRLTVV.

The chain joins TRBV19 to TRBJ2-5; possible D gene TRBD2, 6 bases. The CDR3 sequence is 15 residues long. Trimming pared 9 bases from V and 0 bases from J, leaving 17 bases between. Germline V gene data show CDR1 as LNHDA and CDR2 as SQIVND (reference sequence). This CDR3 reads CASRAGFENQETQYF. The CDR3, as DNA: TGTGCCAGCAGAGCGGGCTTTGAAAACCAAGAGACCCAGTACTTC.

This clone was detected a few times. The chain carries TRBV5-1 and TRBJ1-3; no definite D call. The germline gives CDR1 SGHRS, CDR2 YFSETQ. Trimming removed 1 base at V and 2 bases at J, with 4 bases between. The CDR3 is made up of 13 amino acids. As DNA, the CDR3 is TGCGCCAGCAGCTTGAGCGCTGGAAACACCATATATTTT. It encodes CASSLSAGNTIYF. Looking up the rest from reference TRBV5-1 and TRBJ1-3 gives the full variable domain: KAGVTQTPRYLIKTRGQQVTLSCSPISGHRSVSWYQQTPGQGLQFLFEYFSETQRNKGNFPGRFSGRQFSNSRSEMNVSTLELGDSALYLCASSLSAGNTIYFGEGSWLTVV.